The 13 T cell receptor beta chains below were found in one sample sequenced in a study of T-cell reconstitution after alpha-beta-depleted transplantation in children. Unique molecular identifiers were used in preparing the TCRbeta library. From the PCR reads, TCRdb called clonotypes with MiXCR, one entry per CDR3 protein. The sample shows about a million distinct CDR3 sequences, about 29% of them seen only once. The input for sequencing was PBMCs, mostly from graft donor cells, taken 360 days after TCRalphabeta/CD19-depleted stem cell transplant. Source of these receptors: a boy in the first two years of life who had a stem cell transplant for SCID, so the T cells may come from the graft donor.

The chain has TRBV5-1 and TRBJ1-3; the D gene is possibly TRBD1 (5 bases). The CDR3 spans 15 residues. Per germline, CDR1 SGHRS and CDR2 YFSETQ. V lost 1 base, J lost 7 bases, and 15 bases lay in between. The CDR3 DNA reads as TGCGCCAGCAGCTTGTCTGGATCGGGGACGAACACCATATATTTT. Protein: CASSLSGSGTNTIYF.

The CDR3 protein is CSAISGGPDTQYF. Written as DNA, the CDR3 is TGCAGTGCTATAAGCGGGGGACCAGATACGCAGTATTTT. This chain links TRBV20-1 with TRBJ2-3, with 8 bases identical to TRBD2. This CDR3 has 13 residues. Germline V gives CDR1 DFQATT, CDR2 SNEGSKA (reference sequence). Trimming took 4 bases from V and 4 from J; bases not matched to a gene: 4.

This clonotype has only a few counts. The rearrangement joins TRBV28 to TRBJ2-1; D is undetermined. The V gene's germline CDR1 is MDHEN and CDR2 SYDVKM. This CDR3 is 15 amino acids long. V lost 6 bases, J lost 4 bases, and 16 bases lay in between. The CDR3 DNA sequence: TGTGCCAGCAGCGCTATACTACGGAGATACAATGAGCAGTTCTTC. Protein sequence: CASSAILRRYNEQFF.

This chain links TRBV28 with TRBJ2-1, with TRBD2 matching over 7 bases. Looked up from germline, CDR1 is MDHEN and CDR2 is SYDVKM. The CDR3 totals 16 residues. The V and J ends lost 5 bases and 3 bases, in that order; junction bases with no gene match: 10. The CDR3 protein is CASSPMGGGFYNEQFF. Written as DNA, the CDR3 is TGTGCCAGCAGTCCCATGGGGGGGGGATTCTACAATGAGCAGTTCTTC.

The table lists this clonotype with a few counts. This chain joins TRBV7-6 and TRBJ1-1; 8 bases are a match to TRBD1. V lost 1 base to trimming and J lost 4 bases; unmatched junction nucleotides: 2. There are 14 residues in the CDR3. Germline V lookup: CDR1 SGHVS, CDR2 FNYEAQ. In DNA, the CDR3 is TGTGCCAGCAGCTTAGAGGACAGGGTCACTGAAGCTTTCTTT. Its translation: CASSLEDRVTEAFF. The variable domain in full, completed from reference TRBV7-6 and TRBJ1-1, reads GAGVSQSPRYKVTKRGQDVALRCDPISGHVSLYWYRQALGQGPEFLTYFNYEAQQDKSGLPNDRFSAERPEGSISTLTIQRTEQRDSAMYRCASSLEDRVTEAFFGQGTRLTVV.

The V gene is TRBV20-1, the J gene TRBJ1-3; D may be TRBD1 (6 bases). V lost 3 bases to trimming and J lost 0 bases, with 12 bases between them. The germline gives CDR1 DFQATT, CDR2 SNEGSKA (reference sequence). The CDR3 extends over 15 amino acids. The CDR3 loop reads CSASRRGASGNTIYF. CDR3 DNA sequence: TGCAGTGCTAGTCGAAGGGGGGCCTCTGGAAACACCATATATTTT.

The table lists this clonotype with a few counts. The V call is TRBV12-3 or TRBV12-4, the J call TRBJ2-2, with 7 positions matching TRBD1. CDR3 length: 15 residues. With 5 bases clipped from V and 7 bases from J, the junction kept 10 bases outside the gene matches. The CDR3 here is CASSPSEGAGGELFF. The CDR3 DNA follows: TGTGCCAGCAGTCCCAGTGAGGGGGCGGGCGGGGAGCTGTTTTTT.

This clonotype has only one observation. This may be a read error, as it is one base from a much larger clone. The chain uses TRBV7-9 and TRBJ2-1, with TRBD1 matching over 10 bases. The CDR3 extends over 13 amino acids. The J segment lost 8 bases and the V segment lost 4 bases, leaving 2 bases of the junction unmatched. Germline V gene lookup returns CDR1 SEHNR and CDR2 FQNEAQ (reference sequence). CDR3 region: CASSWDRGYEQFF. The CDR3 DNA is TGTGCCAGCAGCTGGGACAGGGGCTATGAGCAGTTCTTC.

In this sample, this clonotype turned up a few times. V usage is TRBV5-1 and J usage is TRBJ2-2; TRBD2 matches at 11 bases. There are 16 residues in the CDR3. In germline, CDR1 is SGHRS, CDR2 YFSETQ. V was clipped by 2 bases and J by 5 bases; unmatched bases: 5. The DNA for the CDR3 is TGCGCCAGCAGCTTACTAGCGGGGGCCATAACCGGGGAGCTGTTTTTT. Protein product: CASSLLAGAITGELFF.

This clonotype was counted only a few times. The chain links TRBV6-5 to TRBJ2-7; the match to TRBD2 covers 10 bases. Trimming cost V 4 bases and J 4 bases; bases outside gene matches: 7. This CDR3 is 15 amino acids long. The germline gives CDR1 MNHEY, CDR2 SVGAGI. The CDR3 DNA is TGTGCCAGCAGTTCTAGCGGGGGAATCAATTACGAGCAGTACTTC. Protein: CASSSSGGINYEQYF.

This clonotype was seen a few times. The rearrangement uses TRBV18 and TRBJ2-5; tentative D call: TRBD1 (6 bases). The germline V and J ends were trimmed by 2 bases and 7 bases, with 14 bases remaining between them. CDR1 KGHSH and CDR2 LQKENI come from the germline V gene. CDR3 size: 14 residues. The CDR3 here is CASSPGGKEMTQYF. The DNA of the CDR3 is TGTGCCAGCTCACCAGGGGGCAAGGAGATGACCCAGTACTTC.

The CDR3: CSARDRVRQETQYF. The CDR3 nucleotides read TGCAGTGCTAGAGATAGGGTCCGGCAAGAGACCCAGTACTTC. The chain joins TRBV20-1 to TRBJ2-5; D ambiguous. Germline CDR1 DFQATT, CDR2 SNEGSKA (reference sequence). V lost 0 bases and J 2 bases, leaving 10 bases between the germline ends. The CDR3 is made up of 14 amino acids.

J is TRBJ1-1 and V is TRBV24-1; D is possibly TRBD1 (6 bases). CDR1 and CDR2 from the germline V gene are KGHDR and SFDVKD. This CDR3 is 15 amino acids long. V lost 9 bases, J lost 5 bases, and 21 bases lay in between. Here the CDR3 DNA reads TGTGCCACCGCCCAAGGGGGGATAACTGGGACTGAAGCTTTCTTT. Protein sequence: CATAQGGITGTEAFF.